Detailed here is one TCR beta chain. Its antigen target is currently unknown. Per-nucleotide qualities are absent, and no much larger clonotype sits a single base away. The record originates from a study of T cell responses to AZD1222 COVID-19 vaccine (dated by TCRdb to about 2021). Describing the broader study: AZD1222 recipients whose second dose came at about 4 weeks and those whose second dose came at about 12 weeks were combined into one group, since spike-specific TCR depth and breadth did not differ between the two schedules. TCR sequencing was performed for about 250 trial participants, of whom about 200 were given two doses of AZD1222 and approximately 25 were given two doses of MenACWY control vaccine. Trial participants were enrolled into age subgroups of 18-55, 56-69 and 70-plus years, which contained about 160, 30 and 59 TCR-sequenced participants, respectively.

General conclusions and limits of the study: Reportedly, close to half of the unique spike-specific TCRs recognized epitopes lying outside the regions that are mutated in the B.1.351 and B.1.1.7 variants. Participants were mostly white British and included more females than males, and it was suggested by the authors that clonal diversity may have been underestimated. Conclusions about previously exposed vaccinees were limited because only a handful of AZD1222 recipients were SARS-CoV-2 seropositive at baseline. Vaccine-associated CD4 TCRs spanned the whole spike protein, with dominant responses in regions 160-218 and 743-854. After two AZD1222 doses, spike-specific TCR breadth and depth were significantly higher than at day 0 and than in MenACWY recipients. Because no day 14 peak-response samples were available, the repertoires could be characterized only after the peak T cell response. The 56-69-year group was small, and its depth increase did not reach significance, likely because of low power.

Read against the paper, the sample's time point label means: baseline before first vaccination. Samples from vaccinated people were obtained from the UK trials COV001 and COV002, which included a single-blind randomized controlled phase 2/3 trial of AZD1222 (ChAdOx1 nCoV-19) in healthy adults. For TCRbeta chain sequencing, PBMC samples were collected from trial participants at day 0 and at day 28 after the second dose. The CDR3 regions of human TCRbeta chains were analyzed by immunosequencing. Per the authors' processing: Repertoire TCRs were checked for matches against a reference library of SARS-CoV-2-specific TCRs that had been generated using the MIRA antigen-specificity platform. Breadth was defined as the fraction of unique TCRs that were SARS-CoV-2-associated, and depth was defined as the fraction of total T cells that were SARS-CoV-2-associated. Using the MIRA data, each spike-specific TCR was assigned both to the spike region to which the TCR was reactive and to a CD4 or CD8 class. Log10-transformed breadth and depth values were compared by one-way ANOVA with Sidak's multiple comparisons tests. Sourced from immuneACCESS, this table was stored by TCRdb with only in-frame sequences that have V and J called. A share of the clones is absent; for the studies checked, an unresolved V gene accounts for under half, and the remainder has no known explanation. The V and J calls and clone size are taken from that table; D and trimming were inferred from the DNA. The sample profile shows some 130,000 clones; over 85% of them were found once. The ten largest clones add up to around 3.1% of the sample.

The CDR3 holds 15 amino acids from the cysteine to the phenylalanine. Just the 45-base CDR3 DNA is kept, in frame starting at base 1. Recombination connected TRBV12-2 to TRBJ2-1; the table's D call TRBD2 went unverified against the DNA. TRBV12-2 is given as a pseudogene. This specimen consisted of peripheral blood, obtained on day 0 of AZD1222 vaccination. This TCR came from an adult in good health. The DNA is TGTGCAAGTCGCCTCCGGGACTTGGGGTACAATGAGCAGTTCTTC. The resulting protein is CASRLRDLGYNEQFF.